At least ten counts were recorded for the clone carrying this T cell receptor beta chain. Antigen specificity is unknown. This entry belongs to a study of CD8 T cells in ankylosing spondylitis. Library preparation for TCR beta used quantitative 5'-RACE with molecular barcodes. TCRdb called the 5' RACE reads again in MiXCR, with one record for every CDR3 protein. The table lists 150,000 to 200,000 distinct CDR3 sequences, 15% to 20% of them singletons. General observations from the study: The study identified a TCR beta motif of several highly homologous variants that appeared characteristic of ankylosing spondylitis blood. Those disease-linked clones were CD8+; they were also relatively rare in peripheral blood. The clones that were linked to disease were reported to be significantly enriched in matched synovial fluid samples from ankylosing spondylitis patients.

V dropped 5 bases and J dropped 6; count of bases not matched to a gene: 9. The CDR3 totals 14 residues. This sequence originates from a male donor aged 5 to 29 with ankylosing spondylitis or in good health (not recorded which). Material: blood, either unsorted or a sorted T cell fraction (not recorded which). The chain couples TRBV12-3 or TRBV12-4 to TRBJ1-1; TRBD1 aligns across 7 bases. The CDR3 sequence is CASSLRQGAAEAFF. The CDR3 bases are TGTGCCAGCAGTCTTCGACAGGGAGCTGCTGAAGCTTTCTTT.